This T cell receptor (beta chain) was sequenced for a study of blood T cells in healthy people across ages. Study-wide findings and caveats: Changes in expanded clonotypes were possibly confounded, as the CMV status of donors was unknown.

This CDR3 comprises 15 residues. Germline V gene data show CDR1 as SGHRS and CDR2 as YFSETQ. With 0 bases removed from V and 0 bases from J, the gap between germline ends came to 8 bases. Next came a second PCR, run for about 6 to 12 cycles, which used a sample-barcoded 5' primer along with a J-beta primer mix. TCRdb independently ran MiXCR on the 5' RACE reads; one entry per CDR3 protein. The sample carries around 1,000,000 distinct CDR3 sequences, 30% to 40% recorded once. For this clonotype: The antigen remains undetermined.

This sequence originates from a man younger than 30 in good health. Sequences were obtained from blood. The chain has TRBV5-1 and TRBJ2-3, with D unresolved. In DNA form, the CDR3 reads TGCGCCAGCAGCTTGGCACACGATAGCACAGATACGCAGTATTTT. Amino acids: CASSLAHDSTDTQYF.